Following are 25 T cell receptor beta chains from one sample sequenced in a study of Ad26.COV2.S vaccination and SARS-CoV-2 variants. Using immunoSEQ multiplex PCR, the repertoire was profiled, and TCRdb retains in-frame clones only, with some absent. The sample gives about 350,000 clones, roughly 89% of which show up once; approximately 4.5% is in the top ten. Treatment in this sample: around 19 received Ad26.COV2.S at low or high dose, single or two shots; roughly five received placebo; per-sample allocation not given. Samples analyzed were those drawn on day 63 after the first vaccine or placebo injection. Sequences were derived from peripheral blood, sampled in a trial of Ad26.COV2.S vaccine versus placebo. The receptors here all came from a person between 18 and 65 years old who received the Ad26.COV2.S COVID-19 vaccine or a placebo.

The chain joins TRBV5-1 to TRBJ2-2; 8 bases agree with TRBD1. The CDR3 loop spans 17 amino acids. After removal of 5 bases from V and 5 bases from J, the junction contained 14 bases not matched to a gene. In germline, CDR1 is SGHRS, CDR2 YFSETQ. CDR3 nucleotides: TGCGCCAGCAGGGGAACGGGACAGGTTCTTTCGACCGGGGAGCTGTTTTTT. Protein sequence: CASRGTGQVLSTGELFF.

J is TRBJ1-1 and V is TRBV2; D unclear. With 8 bases removed from V and 5 bases from J, the gap between germline ends came to 15 bases. CDR1 is SNHLY, CDR2 FYNNEI, per germline. This CDR3 has 13 amino acids. DNA of the CDR3: TGTGCCAGCTCTACAGATAAGAGGACTGAAGCTTTCTTT. Translated: CASSTDKRTEAFF.

This clone occurred a few times. The rearrangement links TRBV20-1 to TRBJ1-2; unclear D gene. Germline assignment: CDR1 DFQATT and CDR2 SNEGSKA (reference sequence). The CDR3 is 12 residues long. The V and J ends lost 6 bases and 8 bases respectively, with 16 bases between them. The CDR3 DNA reads TGCAGTGCCAGTAGGCAGGCGGGGGGCTACACCTTC. Its protein product is CSASRQAGGYTF.

The genes are TRBV29-1 and TRBJ2-3; D gene unclear. Germline V gives CDR1 SQVTM, CDR2 ANQGSEA. V lost 4 bases and J 0 bases, leaving 5 bases between the germline ends. The CDR3 extends over 12 amino acids. The CDR3 bases are TGCAGCGTTGTCGTTAGCACAGATACGCAGTATTTT. This encodes CSVVVSTDTQYF.

The gene calls are TRBV18 and TRBJ1-4, with a weak D call TRBD1 (5 bases). With 1 base removed from V and 8 bases from J, the gap between germline ends came to 8 bases. The CDR3 runs to 13 residues. Per germline, CDR1 KGHSH and CDR2 LQKENI. The CDR3 DNA reads TGTGCCAGCTCACCACAGGGGAGGGAAAAACTGTTTTTT. Translation: CASSPQGREKLFF. Combining the CDR3 with reference TRBV18 and TRBJ1-4 gives the whole variable domain NAGVMQNPRHLVRRRGQEARLRCSPMKGHSHVYWYRQLPEEGLKFMVYLQKENIIDESGMPKERFSAEFPKEGPSILRIQQVVRGDSAAYFCASSPQGREKLFFGSGTQLSVL.

This chain uses TRBV6-5 with TRBJ2-5, with D perhaps TRBD1 (5 bases). V lost 4 bases and J 3 bases, leaving 9 bases between the germline ends. The CDR3 runs 13 residues. Germline lookup yields CDR1 MNHEY and CDR2 SVGAGI. For the CDR3, the DNA is TGTGCCAGCAGTTCAACAGGAGAAGAGACCCAGTACTTC. Protein: CASSSTGEETQYF.

J is TRBJ2-2 and V is TRBV6-5; 12 positions agree with TRBD1. The CDR3 runs to 15 residues. The germline gives CDR1 MNHEY, CDR2 SVGAGI. Trimming removed 7 bases from V and 7 bases from J; junction bases left unmatched: 7. The CDR3 loop reads CASKGQGAFGGELFF. As DNA, the CDR3 is TGTGCCAGCAAGGGACAGGGGGCTTTTGGCGGGGAGCTGTTTTTT.

This rearrangement joins TRBV28 to TRBJ1-1, with unresolved D. CDR1 MDHEN and CDR2 SYDVKM come from the germline V gene. The V and J ends lost 4 bases and 3 bases respectively, with 15 bases between them. This CDR3 spans 15 amino acids. As DNA, the CDR3 is TGTGCCAGCAGTTCCAGATCCCGGTCCCACACTGAAGCTTTCTTT. Amino acid sequence: CASSSRSRSHTEAFF.

This chain links TRBV10-3 with TRBJ1-6, with D perhaps matching TRBD1 (6 bases). The germline V gene has CDR1 ENHRY and CDR2 SYGVKD. The CDR3 totals 15 residues. Trimming removed 5 bases from V and 10 bases from J, with 18 bases in between. The CDR3: CAISRTGKEGSPLHF. CDR3 coding DNA: TGTGCCATCAGTCGAACAGGGAAGGAGGGCTCACCCCTCCACTTT.

In its sample, this clone was seen once. This chain joins TRBV19 and TRBJ2-2; TRBD1 might be the D (5 bases). Germline CDR1 is LNHDA and CDR2 is SQIVND (reference sequence). The V end was cut by 5 bases, the J end by 6 bases, with 10 bases between. The CDR3 has 13 amino acids. For the CDR3, the DNA is TGTGCCAGTAGTTCCTCAGGGTCCGGGGAGCTGTTTTTT. As protein: CASSSSGSGELFF.

The CDR3 here is CASSERRNSNQPQHF. The CDR3 DNA reads as TGTGCCAGCAGTGAACGGCGGAATAGCAATCAGCCCCAGCATTTT. This rearrangement joins TRBV2 to TRBJ1-5; D uncertain. Per germline, CDR1 SNHLY and CDR2 FYNNEI. Trimming left V 2 bases short and J 0 bases short, with 8 bases between. This CDR3 contains 15 residues. The variable domain in full, completed from reference TRBV2 and TRBJ1-5, reads EPEVTQTPSHQVTQMGQEVILRCVPISNHLYFYWYRQILGQKVEFLVSFYNNEISEKSEIFDDQFSVERPDGSNFTLKIRSTKLEDSAMYFCASSERRNSNQPQHFGDGTRLSIL.

The V and J genes are TRBV5-1 and TRBJ2-6; no firm D call. Trimming took 2 bases from V and 0 from J, leaving 9 bases between them. Germline lookup yields CDR1 SGHRS and CDR2 YFSETQ. The length of the CDR3 is 16 residues. The CDR3 here is CASSFQHSSGANVLTF. The CDR3 DNA follows: TGCGCCAGCAGCTTTCAACACAGCTCTGGGGCCAACGTCCTGACTTTC.

The chain is built from TRBV29-1 and TRBJ1-1; D is possibly TRBD1 (5 bases). V shed 7 bases and J shed 12 bases, with 21 bases lying between them. The CDR3 is 12 residues long. CDR1 is SQVTM, CDR2 ANQGSEA, per germline. The CDR3 is CSAGGGEGRSFF. The CDR3 nucleotides are TGCAGCGCTGGAGGCGGGGAGGGGAGGTCTTTCTTT.

The chain joins TRBV5-1 to TRBJ1-5, with D unclear. Trimming pared 0 bases from V and 0 bases from J, leaving 7 bases between. The CDR3 length is 15 residues. Germline-derived CDR1 and CDR2 are SGHRS and YFSETQ. Here the CDR3 DNA reads TGCGCCAGCAGCTTGGATGGGTATAGCAATCAGCCCCAGCATTTT. Protein sequence: CASSLDGYSNQPQHF.

J is TRBJ1-5 and V is TRBV6-5; D not certain. This CDR3 has 13 residues. From germline, CDR1 is MNHEY and CDR2 SVGAGI. Trimming stripped 2 bases from V and 0 bases from J, with 2 bases between. For the CDR3, the DNA is TGTGCCAGCAGTTACAATAGCAATCAGCCCCAGCATTTT. Protein product: CASSYNSNQPQHF.

The chain uses TRBV3-1 (or the pseudogene TRBV3-2) and TRBJ1-4, with a weak D call TRBD1 (6 bases). The ends were cut back, 4 bases at V and 6 bases at J, with 15 bases in the middle. Looked up from germline, CDR1 is LGHDT and CDR2 is YNNKEL (reference sequence). This CDR3 has 15 amino acids. Written as DNA, the CDR3 is TGTGCCAGCAGCCCTGGCCCAGGGGCGGATGAAAAACTGTTTTTT. This encodes CASSPGPGADEKLFF.

This clone occurred a few times. The chain employs TRBV7-9 and TRBJ2-5; 10 bases are shared with TRBD1. Germline values: CDR1 SEHNR, CDR2 FQNEAQ (reference sequence). V was pared by 7 bases and J by 4 bases, with 9 bases of the junction left unmatched. The CDR3 runs 15 residues. The CDR3 DNA follows: TGTGCCAGCAACTTTGGGACAGGGGAGGGAGAGACCCAGTACTTC. Translation gives CASNFGTGEGETQYF.

This chain joins TRBV9 and TRBJ2-5; D not certain. The CDR3 is 13 residues long. In germline, CDR1 is SGDLS, CDR2 YYNGEE. V shed 4 bases and J shed 5 bases, with 12 bases lying between them. The CDR3 DNA sequence: TGTGCCAGCAGCTCCCGACAAGGGGAGACCCAGTACTTC. It translates to CASSSRQGETQYF. Together with reference TRBV9 and TRBJ2-5, the CDR3 gives the full variable domain: DSGVTQTPKHLITATGQRVTLRCSPRSGDLSVYWYQQSLDQGLQFLIQYYNGEERAKGNILERFSAQQFPDLHSELNLSSLELGDSALYFCASSSRQGETQYFGPGTRLLVL.

The table lists this clone with a count of one. The rearrangement uses TRBV30 and TRBJ1-5; D not certain. This CDR3 spans 13 amino acids. Germline V lookup: CDR1 GTSNPN, CDR2 SVGIG (reference sequence). Trimming removed 5 bases from V and 9 bases from J, with 17 bases in between. CDR3 nucleotides: TGTGCCTGGGACGAGGCGGCGGGTGCGCCCCAGCATTTT. As protein: CAWDEAAGAPQHF.

This rearrangement joins TRBV5-1 to TRBJ2-7; unclear D gene. Trimming stripped 0 bases from V and 10 bases from J, with 14 bases between. CDR1 and CDR2 from the germline V gene are SGHRS and YFSETQ. The CDR3 contains 13 residues. CDR3 residues: CASSLETQGLQYF. CDR3 coding DNA: TGCGCCAGCAGCTTGGAGACCCAAGGATTACAGTACTTC.

The chain links TRBV27 to TRBJ2-3, with D possibly being TRBD1 (6 bases). The CDR3 extends over 16 amino acids. Trimming left V 6 bases short and J 7 bases short, with 23 bases between. CDR1 is MNHEY and CDR2 is SMNVEV in the germline V gene (reference sequence). The CDR3 sequence: CASSHPPGQTAHTQYF. CDR3 DNA: TGTGCCAGCAGCCATCCTCCGGGACAAACAGCGCATACGCAGTATTTT.

Points on this clone: The same CDR3 is also encoded by other DNA sequences in this sample. The chain carries TRBV11-2 and TRBJ2-7, with 8 nucleotides matching TRBD2. The junction had 4 bases not matched to a gene; V was cut back by 3 bases and J by 3 bases. The CDR3 has 14 amino acids. Germline CDR1 and CDR2: SGHAT and FQNNGV. CDR3 loop: CASSFGTSGYEQYF. CDR3 DNA: TGTGCCAGCAGCTTTGGAACTAGCGGCTACGAGCAGTACTTC. Based on the CDR3 plus reference TRBV11-2 and TRBJ2-7, the full variable domain is EAGVAQSPRYKIIEKRQSVAFWCNPISGHATLYWYQQILGQGPKLLIQFQNNGVVDDSQLPKDRFSAERLKGVDSTLKIQPAKLEDSAVYLCASSFGTSGYEQYFGPGTRLTVT.

This chain uses TRBV10-1 with TRBJ2-2; perhaps TRBD2 as D (6 bases). Germline V lookup: CDR1 WNHNN, CDR2 SYGVQD (reference sequence). The CDR3 consists of 15 residues. The V end lost 0 bases, the J end lost 4 bases, and 9 bases lay between the germline ends. The CDR3 DNA reads TGCGCCAGCAGTGAGTCTGCGGGGCCCACCGGGGAGCTGTTTTTT. This sequence encodes CASSESAGPTGELFF.

The V call is TRBV28, the J call TRBJ1-1; no firm D call. Looked up from germline, CDR1 is MDHEN and CDR2 is SYDVKM. There are 15 residues in the CDR3. V was pared by 1 base and J by 1 base, with 10 bases between. This CDR3 reads CASSLFLGSNTEAFF. CDR3 nucleotides: TGTGCCAGCAGTTTATTTCTGGGATCGAACACTGAAGCTTTCTTT.

This clone was seen repeatedly, ten times or more. The V call is TRBV28, the J call TRBJ1-1; 9 bases map to TRBD1. Germline trimming cut 6 bases from V and 4 bases from J; bases unmatched to any gene: 9. The CDR3 has 15 amino acids. Germline CDR1 reads MDHEN; CDR2 reads SYDVKM. CDR3 region: CASSENRGLGTEAFF. The CDR3 DNA follows: TGTGCCAGCAGCGAGAACAGGGGGCTAGGCACTGAAGCTTTCTTT.